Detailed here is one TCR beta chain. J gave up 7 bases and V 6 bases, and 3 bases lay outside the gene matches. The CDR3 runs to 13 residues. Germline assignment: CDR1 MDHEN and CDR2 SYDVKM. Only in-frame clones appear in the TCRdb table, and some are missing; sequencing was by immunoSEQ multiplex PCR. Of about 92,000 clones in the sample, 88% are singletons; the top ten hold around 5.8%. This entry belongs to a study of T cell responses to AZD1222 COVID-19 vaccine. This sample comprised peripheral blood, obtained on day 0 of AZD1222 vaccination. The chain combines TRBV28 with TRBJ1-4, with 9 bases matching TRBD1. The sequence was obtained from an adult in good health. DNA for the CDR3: TGTGCCAGCAGCCGGGACAGGGCTGAAAAACTGTTTTTT. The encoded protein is CASSRDRAEKLFF.